The rows below give T cell receptor beta chains drawn from one sample of a study of vaccination and CD4 T cells after COVID-19. Their specific antigens are unknown. One entry per CDR3 protein results from TCRdb running MiXCR on the PCR reads. Of over 6,000 distinct CDR3 sequences in the sample, around 30% were seen once. Input material: CD4+ T cells from blood, cultured in vitro. Receptor source: a human donor in good health. CDR3s include the opening cysteine and the closing phenylalanine or tryptophan. D genes are given only for firm matches. Clone size is not always given. Where it is, it says once, few, many or a class for expanded clones.

TRBV11-2	-	-	14	TRBJ1-6	TGTGCCAGCAGCTTAGGGATGACAGTTGGGGCCCTCCACTTT	CASSLGMTVGALHF
TRBV20-1	TRBD1	-	15	TRBJ1-1	TGCAGTGCTAGAGGGGGGGTGGCAGGGGGCACTGAAGCTTTCTTT	CSARGGVAGGTEAFF
TRBV20-1	TRBD1	few	18	TRBJ2-6	TGCAGTGCTAGAGGGAGGGCAGGGGGCGACTCTGGGGCCAACGTCCTGACTTTC	CSARGRAGGDSGANVLTF
TRBV11-2	-	few	13	TRBJ2-1	TGTGCCAGCAGCCGTACTACCGGCATTGAGCAGTTCTTC	CASSRTTGIEQFF
TRBV7-2	-	few	13	TRBJ2-5	TGTGCCAGCAGCTTGGGTTTCCAAGAGACCCAGTACTTC	CASSLGFQETQYF
TRBV28	-	few	13	TRBJ2-7	TGTGCCAGCAGGGAGACAGCCAATTACGAGCAGTACTTC	CASRETANYEQYF
TRBV24-1	-	-	14	TRBJ2-5	TGTGCCACCAGTGATCTAGGGGGAGGGGAGACCCAGTACTTC	CATSDLGGGETQYF
TRBV27	-	few	17	TRBJ2-1	TGTGCCAGACTTGAGGGGGAGGGCCTGCGAAGGGATCGTGGGCAGTTCTTC	CARLEGEGLRRDRGQFF
TRBV6-4	-	-	15	TRBJ2-3	TGTGCCAGCAGCAAAACCAGGACAGTCAGAGATACGCAGTATTTT	CASSKTRTVRDTQYF
TRBV27	-	few	17	TRBJ2-1	TGTGCCAGCAGTTTTTGGGGGTCTGGACGCCTCTCCAATGAGCAGTTCTTC	CASSFWGSGRLSNEQFF
TRBV7-8	TRBD2	-	15	TRBJ2-1	TGTGCCAGCCGGTCTAGCGGGACGTTCGACAATGAGCAGTTCTTC	CASRSSGTFDNEQFF
TRBV6-2/TRBV6-3	-	few	15	TRBJ2-5	TGTGCCAGCAGTTACTCGAGGGTTGGGGGAGAGACCCAGTACTTC	CASSYSRVGGETQYF
TRBV7-2	TRBD2	few	15	TRBJ2-1	TGTGCCAGCAGCTTACTAGCGGGATTTTACAATGAGCAGTTCTTC	CASSLLAGFYNEQFF
TRBV20-1	TRBD1	medium-sized	13	TRBJ1-5	TGCAGTGCTGGGGCAGGGGGCCGAACGCCCCAGCATTTT	CSAGAGGRTPQHF
TRBV20-1	-	-	17	TRBJ2-7	TGCAGTGCTAGGCTCCGGGCCCTAAAGACGAGCTCCTACGAGCAGTACTTC	CSARLRALKTSSYEQYF
TRBV5-8	-	medium-sized	17	TRBJ2-5	TGTGCCAGCAGCCCAGACTTCCTTAGCAGGGACCAAGAGACCCAGTACTTC	CASSPDFLSRDQETQYF
TRBV6-5	TRBD2	few	14	TRBJ2-7	TGTGCCAGCAGTTATGGACTAGCGGACTACGAGCAGTACTTC	CASSYGLADYEQYF